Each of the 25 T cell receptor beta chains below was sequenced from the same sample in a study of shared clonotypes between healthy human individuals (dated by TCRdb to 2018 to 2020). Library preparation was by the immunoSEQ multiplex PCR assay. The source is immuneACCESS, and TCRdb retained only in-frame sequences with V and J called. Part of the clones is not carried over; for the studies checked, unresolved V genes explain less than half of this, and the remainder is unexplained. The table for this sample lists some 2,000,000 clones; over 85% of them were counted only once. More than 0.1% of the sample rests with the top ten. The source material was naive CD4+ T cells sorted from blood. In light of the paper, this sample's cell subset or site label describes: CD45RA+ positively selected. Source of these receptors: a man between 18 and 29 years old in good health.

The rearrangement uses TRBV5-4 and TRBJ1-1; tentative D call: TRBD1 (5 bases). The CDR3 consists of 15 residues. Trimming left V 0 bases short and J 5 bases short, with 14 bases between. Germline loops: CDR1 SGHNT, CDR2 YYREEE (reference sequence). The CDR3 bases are TGTGCCAGCAGCTTGGGGGGGACGGTGCAAACTGAAGCTTTCTTT. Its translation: CASSLGGTVQTEAFF.

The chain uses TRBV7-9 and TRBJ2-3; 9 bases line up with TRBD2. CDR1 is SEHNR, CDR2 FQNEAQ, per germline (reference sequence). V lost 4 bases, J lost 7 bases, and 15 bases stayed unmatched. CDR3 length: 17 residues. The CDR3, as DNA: TGTGCCAGCAGCTCCCTTGAGGCTAGCGGGACCTGGTATACGCAGTATTTT. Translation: CASSSLEASGTWYTQYF.

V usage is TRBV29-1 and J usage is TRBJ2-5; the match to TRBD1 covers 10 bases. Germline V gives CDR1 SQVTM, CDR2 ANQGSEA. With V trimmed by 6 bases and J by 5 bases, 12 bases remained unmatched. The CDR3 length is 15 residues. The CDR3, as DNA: TGCAGCGTGGCTACAGGGACAGGGGATGGGGAGACCCAGTACTTC. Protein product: CSVATGTGDGETQYF. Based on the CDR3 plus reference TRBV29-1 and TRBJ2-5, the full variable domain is SAVISQKPSRDICQRGTSLTIQCQVDSQVTMMFWYRQQPGQSLTLIATANQGSEATYESGFVIDKFPISRPNLTFSTLTVSNMSPEDSSIYLCSVATGTGDGETQYFGPGTRLLVL.

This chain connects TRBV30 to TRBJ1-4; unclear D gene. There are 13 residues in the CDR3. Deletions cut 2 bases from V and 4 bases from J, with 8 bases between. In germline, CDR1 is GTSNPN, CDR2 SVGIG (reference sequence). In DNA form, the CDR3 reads TGTGCCTGGAGTCCCACGGGTAATGAAAAACTGTTTTTT. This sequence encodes CAWSPTGNEKLFF.

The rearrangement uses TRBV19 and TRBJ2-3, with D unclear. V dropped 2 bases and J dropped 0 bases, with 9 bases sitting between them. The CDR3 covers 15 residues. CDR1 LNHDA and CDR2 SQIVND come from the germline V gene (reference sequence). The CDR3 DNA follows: TGTGCCAGTAGTATACGACAAACTAGCACAGATACGCAGTATTTT. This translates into CASSIRQTSTDTQYF.

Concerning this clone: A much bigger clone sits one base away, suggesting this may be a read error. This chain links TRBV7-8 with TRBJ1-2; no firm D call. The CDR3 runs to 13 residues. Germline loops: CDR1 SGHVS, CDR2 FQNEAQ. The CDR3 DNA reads TGTGCCAGCAGCTTAGTTTCCAGCTATGGCTACGCCTTC. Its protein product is CASSLVSSYGYAF.

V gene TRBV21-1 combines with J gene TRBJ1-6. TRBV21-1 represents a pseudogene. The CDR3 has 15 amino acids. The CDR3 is CASSKARAANSPLHF. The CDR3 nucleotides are TGTGCCAGCAGCAAAGCACGGGCCGCGAATTCACCCCTCCACTTT.

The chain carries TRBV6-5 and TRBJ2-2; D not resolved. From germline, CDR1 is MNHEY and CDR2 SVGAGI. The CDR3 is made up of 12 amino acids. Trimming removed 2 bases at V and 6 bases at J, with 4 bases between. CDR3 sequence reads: CASSYTAGELFF. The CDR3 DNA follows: TGTGCCAGCAGTTACACGGCCGGGGAGCTGTTTTTT.

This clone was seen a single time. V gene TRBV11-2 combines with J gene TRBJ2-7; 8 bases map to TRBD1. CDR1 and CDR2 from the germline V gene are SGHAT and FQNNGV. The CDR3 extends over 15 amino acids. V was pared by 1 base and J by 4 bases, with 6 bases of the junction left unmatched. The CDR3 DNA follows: TGTGCCAGCAGCTTAGCAACAGGGGGTAGGTACGAGCAGTACTTC. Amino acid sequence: CASSLATGGRYEQYF.

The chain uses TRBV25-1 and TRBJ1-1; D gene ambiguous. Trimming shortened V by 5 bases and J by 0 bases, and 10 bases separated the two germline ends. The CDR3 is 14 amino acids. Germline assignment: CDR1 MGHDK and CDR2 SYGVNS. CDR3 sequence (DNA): TGTGCCAGCAGTTCTCTCCAAATGAACACTGAAGCTTTCTTT. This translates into CASSSLQMNTEAFF.

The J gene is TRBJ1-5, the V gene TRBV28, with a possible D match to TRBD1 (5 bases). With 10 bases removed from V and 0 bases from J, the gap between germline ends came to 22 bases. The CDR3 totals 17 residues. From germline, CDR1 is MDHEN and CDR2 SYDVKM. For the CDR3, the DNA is TGTGCCACCGATGCCCGGGGCGGCTTGTATAGCAATCAGCCCCAGCATTTT. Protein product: CATDARGGLYSNQPQHF.

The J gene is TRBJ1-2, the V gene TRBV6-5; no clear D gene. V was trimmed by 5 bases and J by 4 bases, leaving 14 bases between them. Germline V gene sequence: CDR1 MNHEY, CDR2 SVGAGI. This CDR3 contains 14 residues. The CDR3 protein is CASSPDSWGYGYTF. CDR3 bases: TGTGCCAGCAGTCCCGATAGCTGGGGCTATGGCTACACCTTC.

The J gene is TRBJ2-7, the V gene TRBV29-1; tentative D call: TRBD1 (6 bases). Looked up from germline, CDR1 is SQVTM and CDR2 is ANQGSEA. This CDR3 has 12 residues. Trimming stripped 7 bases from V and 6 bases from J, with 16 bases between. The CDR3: CSGGDTLGEQYF. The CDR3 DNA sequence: TGCAGCGGAGGGGACACGCTTGGCGAGCAGTACTTC.

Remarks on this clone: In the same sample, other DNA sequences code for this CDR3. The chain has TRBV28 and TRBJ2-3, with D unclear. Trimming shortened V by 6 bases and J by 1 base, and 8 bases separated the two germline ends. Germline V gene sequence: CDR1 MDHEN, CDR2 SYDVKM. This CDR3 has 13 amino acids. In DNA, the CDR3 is TGTGCCAGCAGCTCACCGGGCACAGATACGCAGTATTTT. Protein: CASSSPGTDTQYF.

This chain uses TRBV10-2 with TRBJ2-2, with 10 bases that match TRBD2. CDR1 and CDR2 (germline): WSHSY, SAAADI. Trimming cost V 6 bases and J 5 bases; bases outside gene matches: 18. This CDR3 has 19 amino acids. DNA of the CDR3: TGCGCCAGCAGAGCCCGGGACGGCCTAGCGGGAGCGAGGACCGGGGAGCTGTTTTTT. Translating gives CASRARDGLAGARTGELFF.

CDR3 bases: TGTGCCAGCGCTAATTCACCCCTCCACTTT. Residues: CASANSPLHF. The V call is TRBV7-9, the J call TRBJ1-6; D uncertain. Germline CDR1 reads SEHNR; CDR2 reads FQNEAQ (reference sequence). V was pared by 8 bases and J by 6 bases, with 2 bases between. The CDR3 is 10 residues long.

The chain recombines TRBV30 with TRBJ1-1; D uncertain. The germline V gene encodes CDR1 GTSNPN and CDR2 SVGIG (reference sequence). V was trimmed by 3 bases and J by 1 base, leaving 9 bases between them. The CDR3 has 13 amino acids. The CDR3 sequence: CAWRPDSNTEAFF. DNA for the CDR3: TGTGCCTGGAGACCAGATTCGAACACTGAAGCTTTCTTT.

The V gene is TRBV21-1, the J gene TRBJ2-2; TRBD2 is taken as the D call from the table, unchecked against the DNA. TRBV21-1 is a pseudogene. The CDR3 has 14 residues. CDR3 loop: CARKSGPDTGELFF. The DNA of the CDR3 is TGTGCCAGGAAAAGCGGACCCGACACCGGGGAGCTGTTTTTT.

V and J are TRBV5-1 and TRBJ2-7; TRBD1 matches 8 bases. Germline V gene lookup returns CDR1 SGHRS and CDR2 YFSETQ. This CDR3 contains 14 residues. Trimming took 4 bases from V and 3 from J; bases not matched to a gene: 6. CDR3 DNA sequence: TGCGCCAGCAGCGCAGACAGGGGCCTCTACGAGCAGTACTTC. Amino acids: CASSADRGLYEQYF.

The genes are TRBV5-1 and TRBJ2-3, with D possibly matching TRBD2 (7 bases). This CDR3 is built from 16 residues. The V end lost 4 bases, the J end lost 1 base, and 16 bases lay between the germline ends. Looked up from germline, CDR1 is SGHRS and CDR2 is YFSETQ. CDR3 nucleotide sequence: TGCGCCAGCAGCCTGGGCGGGGGCCGGCGCACAGATACGCAGTATTTT. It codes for CASSLGGGRRTDTQYF. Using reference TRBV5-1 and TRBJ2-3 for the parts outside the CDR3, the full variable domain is KAGVTQTPRYLIKTRGQQVTLSCSPISGHRSVSWYQQTPGQGLQFLFEYFSETQRNKGNFPGRFSGRQFSNSRSEMNVSTLELGDSALYLCASSLGGGRRTDTQYFGPGTRLTVL.

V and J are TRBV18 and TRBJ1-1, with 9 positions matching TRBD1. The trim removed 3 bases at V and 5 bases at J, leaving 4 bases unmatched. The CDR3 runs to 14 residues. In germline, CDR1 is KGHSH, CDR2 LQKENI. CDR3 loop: CASSPGQGWTEAFF. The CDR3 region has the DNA TGTGCCAGCTCACCGGGACAGGGATGGACTGAAGCTTTCTTT.

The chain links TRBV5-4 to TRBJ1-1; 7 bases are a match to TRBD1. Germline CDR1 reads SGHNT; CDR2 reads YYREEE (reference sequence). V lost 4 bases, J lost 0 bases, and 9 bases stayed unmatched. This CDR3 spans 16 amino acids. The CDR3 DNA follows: TGTGCCAGCAGCCCGACTGGGACAGCGGTGAACACTGAAGCTTTCTTT. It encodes CASSPTGTAVNTEAFF.

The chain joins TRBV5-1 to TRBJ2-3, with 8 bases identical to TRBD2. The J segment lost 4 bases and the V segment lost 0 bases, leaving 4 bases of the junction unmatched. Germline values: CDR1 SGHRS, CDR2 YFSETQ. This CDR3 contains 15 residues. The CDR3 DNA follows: TGCGCCAGCAGCTTGGAGCGGGGGAAGGCAGATACGCAGTATTTT. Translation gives CASSLERGKADTQYF.

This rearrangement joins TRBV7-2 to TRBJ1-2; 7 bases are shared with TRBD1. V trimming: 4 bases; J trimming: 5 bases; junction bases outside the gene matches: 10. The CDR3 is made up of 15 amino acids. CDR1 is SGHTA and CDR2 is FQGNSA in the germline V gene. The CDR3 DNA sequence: TGTGCCAGCAGCTCCCGGGGAGGGACAGCTTATGGCTACACCTTC. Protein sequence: CASSSRGGTAYGYTF.

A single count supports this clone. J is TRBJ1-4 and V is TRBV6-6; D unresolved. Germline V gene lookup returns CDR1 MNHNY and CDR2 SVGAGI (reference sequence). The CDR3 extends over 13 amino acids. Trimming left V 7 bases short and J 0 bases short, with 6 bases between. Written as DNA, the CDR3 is TGTGCCAGCACTGCCCCAACTAATGAAAAACTGTTTTTT. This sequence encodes CASTAPTNEKLFF.